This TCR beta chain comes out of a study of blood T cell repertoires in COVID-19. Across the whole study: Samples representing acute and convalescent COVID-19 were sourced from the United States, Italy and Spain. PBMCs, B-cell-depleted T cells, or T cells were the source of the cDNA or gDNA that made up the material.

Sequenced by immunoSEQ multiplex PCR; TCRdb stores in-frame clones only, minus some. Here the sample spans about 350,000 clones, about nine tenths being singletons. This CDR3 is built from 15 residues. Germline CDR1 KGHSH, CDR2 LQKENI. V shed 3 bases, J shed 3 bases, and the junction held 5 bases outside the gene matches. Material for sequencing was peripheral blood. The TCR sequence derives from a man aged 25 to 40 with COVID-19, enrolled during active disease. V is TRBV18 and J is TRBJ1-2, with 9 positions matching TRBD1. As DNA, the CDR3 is TGTGCCAGCTCACCCCGGGACAGGGCGGACTATGGCTACACCTTC. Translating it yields CASSPRDRADYGYTF. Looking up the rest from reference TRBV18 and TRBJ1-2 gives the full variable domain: NAGVMQNPRHLVRRRGQEARLRCSPMKGHSHVYWYRQLPEEGLKFMVYLQKENIIDESGMPKERFSAEFPKEGPSILRIQQVVRGDSAAYFCASSPRDRADYGYTFGSGTRLTVV.